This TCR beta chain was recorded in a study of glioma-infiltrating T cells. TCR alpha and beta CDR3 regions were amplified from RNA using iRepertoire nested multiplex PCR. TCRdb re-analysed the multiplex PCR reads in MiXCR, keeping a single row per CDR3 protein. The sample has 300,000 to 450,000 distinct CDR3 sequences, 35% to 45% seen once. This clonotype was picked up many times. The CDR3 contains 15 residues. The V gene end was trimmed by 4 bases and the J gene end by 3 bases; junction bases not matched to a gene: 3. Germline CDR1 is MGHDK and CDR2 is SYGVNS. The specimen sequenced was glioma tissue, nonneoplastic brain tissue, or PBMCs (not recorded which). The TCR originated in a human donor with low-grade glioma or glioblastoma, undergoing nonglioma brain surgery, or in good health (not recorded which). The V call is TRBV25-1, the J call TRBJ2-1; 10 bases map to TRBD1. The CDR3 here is CASSVWDRGYNEQFF. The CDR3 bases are TGTGCCAGCAGTGTATGGGACAGGGGCTACAATGAGCAGTTCTTC.